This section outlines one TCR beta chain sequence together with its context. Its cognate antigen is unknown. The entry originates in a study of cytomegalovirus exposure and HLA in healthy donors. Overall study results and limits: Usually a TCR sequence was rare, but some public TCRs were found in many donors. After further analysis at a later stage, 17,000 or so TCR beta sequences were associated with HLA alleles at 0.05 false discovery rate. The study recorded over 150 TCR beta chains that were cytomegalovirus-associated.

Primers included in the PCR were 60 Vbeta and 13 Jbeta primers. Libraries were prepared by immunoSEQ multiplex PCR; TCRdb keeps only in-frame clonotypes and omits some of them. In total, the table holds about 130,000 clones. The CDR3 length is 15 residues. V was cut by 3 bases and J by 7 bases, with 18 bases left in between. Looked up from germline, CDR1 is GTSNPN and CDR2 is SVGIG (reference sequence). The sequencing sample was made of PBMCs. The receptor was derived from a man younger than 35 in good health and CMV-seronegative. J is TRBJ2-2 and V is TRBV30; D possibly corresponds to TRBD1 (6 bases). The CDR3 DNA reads TGTGCCTGGAGGGGTTCAGGGGTACGGCACGGGGAGCTGTTTTTT. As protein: CAWRGSGVRHGELFF.